The rows below give T cell receptor beta chains drawn from one sample of a study of blood T cell repertoires in COVID-19. Sequenced by immunoSEQ multiplex PCR; TCRdb stores in-frame clones only, minus some. The table records 120,000 or so clones, 88% of them present only once. Sequencing used peripheral blood. Receptors originate from a woman aged 45-59 years with active or convalescent COVID-19. Both conserved end residues are part of each CDR3. D genes are given only for firm matches. The listing skips clone size in some rows; elsewhere it reads once, few, many or a size class.

d_gene	j_gene	v_gene	abundance	CDR3aa	CDR3nt
TRBD1	TRBJ1-2	TRBV24-1	.	CATSDWTGTNYGYTF	TGTGCCACCAGTGATTGGACAGGGACTAACTATGGCTACACCTTC
TRBD1	TRBJ1-1	TRBV29-1	.	CSVETGWGTEAFF	TGCAGCGTTGAGACAGGGTGGGGCACTGAAGCTTTCTTT
TRBD1	TRBJ1-6	TRBV2	.	CASSEGQGYSPLHF	TGTGCCAGCAGTGAAGGACAGGGATATTCACCCCTCCACTTT
TRBD1	TRBJ1-5	TRBV24-1	few	CATSDPGQNQPQHF	TGTGCCACCAGTGACCCGGGACAGAATCAGCCCCAGCATTTT
TRBD2	TRBJ2-1	TRBV10-3	.	CAIRDQRDYNEQFF	TGTGCCATCCGTGATCAGCGGGATTACAATGAGCAGTTCTTC
.	TRBJ2-1	TRBV3-1/TRBV3-2	.	CASSRSGGDNEQFF	TGTGCCAGCAGCCGTTCGGGGGGCGACAATGAGCAGTTCTTC
TRBD1	TRBJ2-5	TRBV5-8	.	CASSFRTGGVETQYF	TGTGCCAGCAGTTTTCGGACAGGGGGCGTAGAGACCCAGTACTTC
.	TRBJ1-5	TRBV29-1	.	CSVGGTDNQPQHF	TGCAGCGTCGGGGGGACGGACAATCAGCCCCAGCATTTT
TRBD1	TRBJ1-2	TRBV28	.	CASRRDRLYGGYGYTF	TGTGCCAGCAGGAGGGACAGGTTGTATGGTGGCTATGGCTACACCTTC
TRBD1	TRBJ2-3	TRBV4-3	.	CASSQDYRGRTDTQYF	TGCGCCAGCAGCCAAGATTACAGGGGGCGCACAGATACGCAGTATTTT
TRBD1	TRBJ2-1	TRBV4-3	.	CASSPETGYNEQFF	TGCGCCAGCAGCCCCGAGACAGGGTACAATGAGCAGTTCTTC
TRBD1	TRBJ1-1	TRBV10-3	.	CATTGESQNTEAFF	TGTGCCACTACAGGGGAAAGTCAGAACACTGAAGCTTTCTTT
TRBD2	TRBJ2-1	TRBV5-1	.	CASSLGLAAHNEQFF	TGCGCCAGCAGCTTGGGACTAGCGGCCCACAATGAGCAGTTCTTC
TRBD1	TRBJ2-2	TRBV11-2	.	CASSRTGFNTGELFF	TGTGCCAGCAGCCGGACAGGATTTAACACCGGGGAGCTGTTTTTT
TRBD2	TRBJ2-5	TRBV7-6	.	CASSLVSGRGETQYF	TGTGCCAGCAGCTTAGTTAGCGGGAGAGGGGAGACCCAGTACTTC
TRBD1	TRBJ2-7	TRBV7-6	.	CASSTGQGSSYEQYF	TGTGCCAGCAGCACCGGACAGGGGAGCTCCTACGAGCAGTACTTC
.	TRBJ1-1	TRBV11-1	.	CASSTHPQGDTEAFF	TGTGCCAGCAGCACCCACCCACAGGGAGACACTGAAGCTTTCTTT
TRBD2	TRBJ2-7	TRBV5-5	.	CASSSGTSGSYEQYF	TGTGCCAGCAGCTCCGGGACTAGCGGCTCCTACGAGCAGTACTTC
TRBD1	TRBJ2-7	TRBV20-1	.	CSAGQVGQYF	TGCAGTGCGGGACAGGTTGGGCAGTACTTC
TRBD1	TRBJ1-4	TRBV5-1	.	CASSITGQGFYEKLFF	TGCGCCAGCAGCATAACCGGACAGGGCTTCTATGAAAAACTGTTTTTT
TRBD1	TRBJ1-4	TRBV11-3	.	CASSLYRGHEKLFF	TGTGCCAGCAGCTTGTACAGGGGACATGAAAAACTGTTTTTT
TRBD1	TRBJ1-2	TRBV10-2	.	CASGQGNYGYTF	TGCGCCAGCGGACAGGGGAACTATGGCTACACCTTC
TRBD2	TRBJ2-1	TRBV6-4	once	CASRSGSPNYNEQFF	TGTGCCAGCAGAAGCGGGAGTCCCAACTACAATGAGCAGTTCTTC
.	TRBJ2-4	TRBV21-1	.	CASSKDWVKGLNIQYF	TGTGCCAGCAGCAAAGACTGGGTTAAGGGGCTAAACATTCAGTACTTC
TRBD2	TRBJ2-7	TRBV28	.	CASSDPGLASYEQYF	TGTGCCAGCAGCGATCCGGGACTAGCCTCCTACGAGCAGTACTTC
.	TRBJ1-3	TRBV10-1	few	CASSEKTLPGSGNTIYF	TGCGCCAGCAGTGAGAAAACTCTCCCTGGCTCTGGAAACACCATATATTTT
TRBD1	TRBJ1-5	TRBV4-3	.	CASSPSKGRGQDQPQHF	TGCGCCAGCAGCCCAAGTAAGGGAAGGGGGCAGGATCAGCCCCAGCACTTT
TRBD2	TRBJ2-3	TRBV30	.	CACLPSGRADTQYF	TGTGCCTGCCTCCCCAGCGGGAGGGCAGATACGCAGTATTTT
TRBD2	TRBJ2-1	TRBV14	.	CASSPPPALAGHSSYNEQFF	TGTGCCAGCAGCCCCCCACCAGCTCTAGCGGGGCATTCCTCCTACAATGAGCAGTTCTTC
TRBD1	TRBJ1-5	TRBV7-2	few	CASSLGGDRPQHF	TGTGCCAGCAGCTTAGGGGGGGACAGGCCCCAGCATTTT
TRBD1	TRBJ2-7	TRBV7-8	.	CASSVSGRTGYGEQYF	TGTGCCAGCAGCGTAAGTGGCCGGACAGGGTATGGCGAGCAGTACTTC
TRBD1	TRBJ2-5	TRBV6-5	.	CASSPLLDREETQYF	TGTGCCAGCAGCCCACTACTGGACAGGGAAGAGACCCAGTACTTC
.	TRBJ2-7	TRBV25-1	.	CASSSLILPYEQYF	TGTGCCAGCAGTTCCTTAATCCTCCCCTACGAGCAGTACTTC
TRBD2	TRBJ2-7	TRBV2	once	CASSGRDYSPYEQYF	TGTGCCAGCAGTGGGCGGGACTATTCCCCCTACGAGCAGTACTTC
TRBD1	TRBJ1-2	TRBV5-1	.	CASSPGQRYGYTF	TGCGCCAGCAGCCCGGGACAGAGGTATGGCTACACCTTC
TRBD1	TRBJ1-5	TRBV5-6	.	CASSLGGHSNQPQHF	TGTGCCAGCAGCTTAGGGGGCCATAGCAATCAGCCCCAGCATTTT
.	TRBJ1-3	TRBV30	.	CAWWGLDSQYSGNTIYF	TGTGCCTGGTGGGGCTTAGACAGTCAATACTCTGGAAACACCATATATTTT
TRBD1	TRBJ2-1	TRBV5-1	.	CASSSRTGSYNEQFF	TGCGCCAGCAGCTCTAGGACAGGGTCCTACAATGAGCAGTTCTTC
.	TRBJ1-5	TRBV3-1/TRBV3-2	.	CASSQDRVQPQHF	TGTGCCAGCAGCCAAGACAGGGTTCAGCCCCAGCATTTT
.	TRBJ1-3	TRBV7-3	.	CASSSRDISGNTIYF	TGTGCCAGCAGCTCCCGGGACATCTCTGGAAACACCATATATTTT
TRBD2	TRBJ2-2	TRBV11-3	.	CASSLVLAGEAGELFF	TGTGCCAGCAGCTTAGTCCTAGCGGGAGAGGCCGGGGAGCTGTTTTTT
.	TRBJ1-1	TRBV6-1	.	CASSELRQFNTEAFF	TGTGCCAGCAGTGAATTGAGACAGTTTAACACTGAAGCTTTCTTT
TRBD1	TRBJ2-2	TRBV28	.	CASSLLGTANTGELFF	TGTGCCAGCAGCCTACTCGGGACAGCAAACACCGGGGAGCTGTTTTTT
TRBD2	TRBJ2-1	TRBV2	.	CASSGSGLSYNEQFF	TGTGCCAGCAGTGGTAGCGGGCTCTCCTACAATGAGCAGTTCTTC
TRBD2	TRBJ2-4	TRBV30	.	CAWCTGGAQNIQYF	TGTGCCTGGTGTACGGGGGGGGCCCAAAACATTCAGTACTTC
TRBD1	TRBJ2-7	TRBV9	.	CASSASGTGSGEQYF	TGTGCCAGCAGCGCCTCCGGGACAGGGTCGGGCGAGCAGTACTTC
.	TRBJ1-2	TRBV5-4	.	CASSLRQGYGYTF	TGTGCCAGCAGCTTGCGCCAGGGGTATGGCTACACCTTC
.	TRBJ1-2	TRBV15	.	CATSRELQGNYGYTF	TGTGCCACCAGCAGAGAGTTACAGGGCAACTATGGCTACACCTTC
TRBD1	TRBJ2-7	TRBV5-1	.	CASSLGTGGNEQYF	TGCGCCAGCAGCTTGGGGACAGGGGGAAACGAGCAGTACTTC